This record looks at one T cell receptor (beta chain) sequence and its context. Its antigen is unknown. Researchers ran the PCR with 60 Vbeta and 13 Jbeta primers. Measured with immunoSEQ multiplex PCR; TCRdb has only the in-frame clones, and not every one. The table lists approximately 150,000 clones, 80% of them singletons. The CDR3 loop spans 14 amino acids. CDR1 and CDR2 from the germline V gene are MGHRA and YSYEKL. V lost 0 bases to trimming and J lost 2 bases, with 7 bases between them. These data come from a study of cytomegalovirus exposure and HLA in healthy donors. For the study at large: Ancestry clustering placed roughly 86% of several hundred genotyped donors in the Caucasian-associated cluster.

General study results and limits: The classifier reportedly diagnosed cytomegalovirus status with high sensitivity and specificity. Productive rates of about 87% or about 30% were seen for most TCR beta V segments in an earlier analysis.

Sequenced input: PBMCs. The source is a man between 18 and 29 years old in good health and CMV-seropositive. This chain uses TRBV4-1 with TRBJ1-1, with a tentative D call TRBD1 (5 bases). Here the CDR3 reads CASSQERGNTEAFF. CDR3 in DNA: TGCGCCAGCAGCCAAGAAAGGGGAAACACTGAAGCTTTCTTT.